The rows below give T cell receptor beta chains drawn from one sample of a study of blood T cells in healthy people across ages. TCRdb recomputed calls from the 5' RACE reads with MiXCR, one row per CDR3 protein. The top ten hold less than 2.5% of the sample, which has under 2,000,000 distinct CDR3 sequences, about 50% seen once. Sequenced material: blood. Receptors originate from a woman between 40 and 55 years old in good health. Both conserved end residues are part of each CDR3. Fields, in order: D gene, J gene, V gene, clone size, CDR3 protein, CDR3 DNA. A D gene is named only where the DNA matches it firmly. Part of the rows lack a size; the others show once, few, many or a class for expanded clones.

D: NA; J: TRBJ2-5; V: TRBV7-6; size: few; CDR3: CASSLAQGPETQYF; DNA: TGTGCCAGCAGCTTAGCCCAGGGACCAGAGACCCAGTACTTC
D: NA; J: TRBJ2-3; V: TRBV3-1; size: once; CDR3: CASSQDNRATETQYF; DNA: TGTGCCAGCAGCCAAGATAACCGAGCGACAGAGACGCAGTATTTT
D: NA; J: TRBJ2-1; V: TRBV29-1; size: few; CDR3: CSVESGNEQFF; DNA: TGCAGCGTTGAATCGGGGAACGAGCAGTTCTTC
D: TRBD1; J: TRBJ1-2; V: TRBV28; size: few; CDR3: CASSNTGGDGYTF; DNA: TGTGCCAGCAGTAACACAGGGGGCGATGGCTACACCTTC
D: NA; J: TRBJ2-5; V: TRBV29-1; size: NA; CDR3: CSVPAGQETQYF; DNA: TGCAGCGTTCCGGCAGGGCAAGAGACCCAGTACTTC
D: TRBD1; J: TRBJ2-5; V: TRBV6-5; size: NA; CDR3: CASRETGVWKETQYF; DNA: TGTGCCAGCAGAGAAACAGGGGTATGGAAAGAGACCCAGTACTTC
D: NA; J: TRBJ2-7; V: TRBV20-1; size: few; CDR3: CSASRDPRSYEQYF; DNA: TGCAGTGCTAGTAGGGACCCGCGCTCCTACGAGCAGTACTTC
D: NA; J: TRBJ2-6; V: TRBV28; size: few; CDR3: CASRGFSGGANVLTF; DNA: TGTGCCAGCAGGGGGTTCTCTGGTGGGGCCAACGTCCTGACTTTC
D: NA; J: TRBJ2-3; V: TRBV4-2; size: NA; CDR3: CASSQGGDSGTDTQYF; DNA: TGTGCCAGCAGCCAAGGGGGGGACAGTGGGACAGATACGCAGTATTTT
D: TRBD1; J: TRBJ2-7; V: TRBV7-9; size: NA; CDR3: CASSSNRPGDRGTSYEQYF; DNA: TGTGCCAGCAGCTCCAATAGGCCCGGGGACAGGGGGACCTCCTACGAGCAGTACTTC
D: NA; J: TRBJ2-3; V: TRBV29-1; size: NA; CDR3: CSVADGEHTQYF; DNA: TGCAGCGTCGCGGACGGAGAACATACGCAGTATTTT
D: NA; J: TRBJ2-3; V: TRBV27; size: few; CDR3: CASSLRSQRDTQYF; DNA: TGTGCCAGCAGTTTAAGATCTCAGCGGGATACGCAGTATTTT
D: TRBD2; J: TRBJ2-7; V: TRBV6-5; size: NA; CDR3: CASSYSKRGNSYEQYF; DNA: TGTGCCAGCAGTTACTCTAAGCGGGGGAACTCCTACGAGCAGTACTTC
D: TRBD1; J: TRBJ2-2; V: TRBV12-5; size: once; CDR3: CASGLERTGATGELFF; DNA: TGTGCTAGTGGTTTGGAAAGGACAGGGGCCACCGGGGAGCTGTTTTTT
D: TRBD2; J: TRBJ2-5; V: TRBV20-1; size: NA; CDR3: CSARFQRGAETQYF; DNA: TGCAGTGCTAGGTTCCAGCGGGGGGCCGAGACCCAGTACTTC
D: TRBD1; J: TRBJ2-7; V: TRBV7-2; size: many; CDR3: CASSLAGDRIYEQYF; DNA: TGTGCCAGCAGCTTAGCCGGGGACAGGATCTACGAGCAGTACTTC
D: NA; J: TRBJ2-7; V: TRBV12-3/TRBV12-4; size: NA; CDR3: CASSRTIGQVSYEQYF; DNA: TGTGCCAGCAGCCGGACTATCGGACAGGTCTCCTACGAGCAGTACTTC
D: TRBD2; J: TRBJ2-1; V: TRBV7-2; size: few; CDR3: CASSSGLAGGLGYNEQFF; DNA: TGTGCCAGCAGCTCGGGACTAGCGGGGGGTTTGGGATACAATGAGCAGTTCTTC
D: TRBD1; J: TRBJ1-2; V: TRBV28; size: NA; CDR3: CASSLTGGRGYTF; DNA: TGTGCCAGCAGCTTGACAGGGGGCCGTGGCTACACCTTC
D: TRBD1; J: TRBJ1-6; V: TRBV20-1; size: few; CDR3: CSAIGDRDNSPLHF; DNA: TGCAGTGCTATCGGGGACAGGGATAATTCACCCCTCCACTTT
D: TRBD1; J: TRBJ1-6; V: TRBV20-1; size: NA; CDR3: CSARDVIQGASNSPLHF; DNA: TGCAGTGCTAGAGATGTAATCCAGGGGGCAAGTAATTCACCCCTCCACTTT
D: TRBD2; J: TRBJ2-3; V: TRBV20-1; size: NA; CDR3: CSASRYSGGTDTQYF; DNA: TGCAGTGCTAGCCGGTATAGCGGGGGCACAGATACGCAGTATTTT
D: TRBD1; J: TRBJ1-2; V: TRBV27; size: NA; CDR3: CASTSIGQAYGYTF; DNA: TGTGCCAGCACCTCCATAGGACAGGCTTATGGCTACACCTTC
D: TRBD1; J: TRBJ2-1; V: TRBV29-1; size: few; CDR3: CSVATGGYNEQFF; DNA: TGCAGCGTTGCGACAGGGGGGTACAATGAGCAGTTCTTC
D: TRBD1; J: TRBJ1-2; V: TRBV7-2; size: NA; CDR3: CASSENRGRGYTF; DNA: TGTGCCAGCAGCGAAAACAGGGGGCGAGGCTACACCTTC
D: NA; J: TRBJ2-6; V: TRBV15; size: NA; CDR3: CATSRGDRPLSGANVLTF; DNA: TGTGCCACCAGCAGGGGGGACCGACCCCTCTCTGGGGCCAACGTCCTGACTTTC
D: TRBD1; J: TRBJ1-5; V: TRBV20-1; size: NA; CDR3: CSARDPNEGAQPQHF; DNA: TGCAGTGCTAGAGATCCGAACGAGGGGGCCCAGCCCCAGCATTTT
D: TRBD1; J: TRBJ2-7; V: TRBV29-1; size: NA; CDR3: CSVPSTGVRPRSYEQYF; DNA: TGCAGCGTCCCTTCCACAGGGGTACGACCACGCTCCTACGAGCAGTACTTC
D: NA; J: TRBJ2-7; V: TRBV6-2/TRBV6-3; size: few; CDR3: CASRYPGYEQYF; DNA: TGTGCCAGCAGGTACCCAGGGTACGAGCAGTACTTC
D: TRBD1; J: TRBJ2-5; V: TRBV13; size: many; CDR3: CASSLGTGAEETQYF; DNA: TGTGCCAGCAGCTTAGGGACAGGGGCGGAAGAGACCCAGTACTTC
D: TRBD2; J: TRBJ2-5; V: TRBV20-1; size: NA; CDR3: CSARVGGAFETQYF; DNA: TGCAGTGCTAGGGTCGGGGGGGCGTTTGAGACCCAGTACTTC
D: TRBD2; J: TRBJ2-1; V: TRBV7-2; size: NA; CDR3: CASSFLAGAPYNEQFF; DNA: TGTGCCAGCAGCTTCCTAGCGGGGGCCCCCTACAATGAGCAGTTCTTC
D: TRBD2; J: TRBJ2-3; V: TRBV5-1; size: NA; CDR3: CASSLVAGGPSTDTQYF; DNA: TGCGCCAGCAGCTTGGTAGCGGGGGGCCCCAGCACAGATACGCAGTATTTT
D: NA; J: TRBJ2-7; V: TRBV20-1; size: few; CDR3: CSAPDSLPTTYEQYF; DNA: TGCAGTGCTCCGGACAGTCTCCCAACTACCTACGAGCAGTACTTC
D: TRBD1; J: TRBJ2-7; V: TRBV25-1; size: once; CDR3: CASSELGQAYEQYF; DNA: TGTGCCAGCAGTGAATTGGGACAGGCTTACGAGCAGTACTTC
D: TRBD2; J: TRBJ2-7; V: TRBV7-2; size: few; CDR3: CASSLAPSGPYEQYF; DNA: TGTGCCAGCAGCTTAGCCCCTAGCGGTCCCTACGAGCAGTACTTC
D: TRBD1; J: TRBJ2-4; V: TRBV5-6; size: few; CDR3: CASSLALQGLKNIQYF; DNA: TGTGCCAGCAGCTTGGCTCTACAGGGGCTCAAAAACATTCAGTACTTC
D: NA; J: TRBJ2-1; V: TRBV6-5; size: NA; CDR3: CASSYFAGSNEQFF; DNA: TGTGCCAGCAGTTACTTCGCAGGGTCGAATGAGCAGTTCTTC
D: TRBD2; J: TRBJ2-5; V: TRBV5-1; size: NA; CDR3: CASSWSSGGMETQYF; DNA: TGCGCCAGCAGCTGGTCTAGCGGGGGGATGGAGACCCAGTACTTC
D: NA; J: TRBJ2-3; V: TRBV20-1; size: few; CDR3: CSARWVEGTDTQYF; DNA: TGCAGTGCTAGATGGGTTGAGGGAACAGATACGCAGTATTTT
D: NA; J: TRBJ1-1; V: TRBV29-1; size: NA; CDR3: CSAERHTEAFF; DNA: TGCAGCGCTGAGAGGCATACTGAAGCTTTCTTT
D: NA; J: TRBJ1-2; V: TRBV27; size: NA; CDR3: CASSPDSAGAGGYTF; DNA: TGTGCCAGCAGTCCAGACTCGGCCGGGGCTGGTGGCTACACCTTC
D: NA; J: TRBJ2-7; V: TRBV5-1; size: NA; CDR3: CASSPRGTLVYEQYF; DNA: TGCGCCAGCAGCCCCCGCGGGACACTAGTTTACGAGCAGTACTTC
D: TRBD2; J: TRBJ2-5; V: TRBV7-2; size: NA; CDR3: CASSLGGRAQETQYF; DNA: TGTGCCAGCAGCTTAGGGGGGAGGGCCCAAGAGACCCAGTACTTC
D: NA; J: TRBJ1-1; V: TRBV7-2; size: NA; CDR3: CASSSGRLNTEAFF; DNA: TGTGCCAGCAGCTCAGGACGGTTGAACACTGAAGCTTTCTTT
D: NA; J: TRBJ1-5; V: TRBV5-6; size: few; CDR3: CASSFGAGELDQPQHF; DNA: TGTGCCAGCAGCTTCGGGGCAGGGGAGCTTGATCAGCCCCAGCATTTT
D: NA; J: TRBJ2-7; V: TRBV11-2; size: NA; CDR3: CASSLSNSVSYEQYF; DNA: TGTGCCAGCAGCTTATCCAATAGCGTCTCCTACGAGCAGTACTTC
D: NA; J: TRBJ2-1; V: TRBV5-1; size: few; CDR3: CASSFGGVGSYNEQFF; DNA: TGCGCCAGCAGCTTCGGGGGAGTGGGCTCCTACAATGAGCAGTTCTTC
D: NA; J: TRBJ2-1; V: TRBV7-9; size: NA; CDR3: CACSLIAGISYNEQFF; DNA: TGTGCCTGCAGCTTAATTGCAGGGATCTCCTACAATGAGCAGTTCTTC
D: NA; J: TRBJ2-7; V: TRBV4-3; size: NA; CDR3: CASSQDEGSGASSYEQYF; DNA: TGCGCCAGCAGCCAAGATGAGGGTTCGGGGGCCAGCTCCTACGAGCAGTACTTC
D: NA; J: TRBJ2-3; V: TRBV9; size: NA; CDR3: CASSVLRTVTDTQYF; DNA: TGTGCCAGCAGCGTCCTTAGGACTGTCACAGATACGCAGTATTTT
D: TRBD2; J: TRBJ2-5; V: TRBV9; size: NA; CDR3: CASSSGISGEETQYF; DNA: TGTGCCAGCAGCTCCGGGATCAGCGGGGAAGAGACCCAGTACTTC
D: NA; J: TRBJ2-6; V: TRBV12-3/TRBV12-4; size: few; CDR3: CASSSQRGGANVLTF; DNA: TGTGCCAGCAGTTCCCAGAGAGGAGGGGCCAACGTCCTGACTTTC
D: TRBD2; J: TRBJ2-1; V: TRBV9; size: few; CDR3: CASSPRTSGQFIEQFF; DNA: TGTGCCAGCAGCCCGAGAACTAGCGGTCAATTCATTGAGCAGTTCTTC
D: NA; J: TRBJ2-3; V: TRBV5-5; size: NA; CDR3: CASSLAAPDTQYF; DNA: TGTGCCAGCAGCTTGGCCGCACCCGATACGCAGTATTTT